Below, 22 T cell receptor beta chains from the same sample are listed, as sequenced in a study of T cells in Graves' hyperthyroidism and ophthalmopathy. Using RNA transcripts as the source, TCR beta CDR3 regions were amplified. The HTBI primer set drove a first-round RT-PCR of the TCR CDR3. TCRdb redid the calling of the multiplex PCR reads with MiXCR, one entry per CDR3 protein. The sample consists of roughly 570,000 distinct CDR3 sequences, under 60% of them appearing once. Specimen: peripheral blood or thyroid tissue (not recorded which). The receptors derive from a woman between 18 and 29 years old with Graves' hyperthyroidism.

This chain uses TRBV7-9 with TRBJ2-5; D gene ambiguous. Trimming took off 2 bases at V and 1 base at J, with 8 bases between the two ends. Germline-derived CDR1 and CDR2 are SEHNR and FQNEAQ (reference sequence). The CDR3 loop spans 14 amino acids. CDR3 protein: CASSLNVGQETQYF. The CDR3 DNA reads TGTGCCAGCAGCTTAAATGTCGGCCAAGAGACCCAGTACTTC. Variable domain in full (rest from reference TRBV7-9 and TRBJ2-5): DTGVSQNPRHKITKRGQNVTFRCDPISEHNRLYWYRQTLGQGPEFLTYFQNEAQLEKSRLLSDRFSAERPKGSFSTLEIQRTEQGDSAMYLCASSLNVGQETQYFGPGTRLLVL.

This clonotype was counted a few times. V and J are TRBV7-9 and TRBJ2-1, with TRBD2 as a possible D gene (6 bases). The CDR3 is made up of 13 amino acids. In germline, CDR1 is SEHNR, CDR2 FQNEAQ (reference sequence). V was shortened by 1 base and J by 7 bases, with 8 bases between the two germline ends. The chain's CDR3 is CASSLELANEQFF. The DNA of the CDR3 is TGTGCCAGCAGCTTAGAACTAGCAAATGAGCAGTTCTTC.

At least ten counts were recorded for this clonotype. The junction departs from germline at one end; a sequencing error may be responsible. The V call is TRBV20-1, the J call TRBJ1-5; D uncertain. Germline loops: CDR1 DFQATT, CDR2 SNEGSKA (reference sequence). This CDR3 contains 12 residues. CDR3 DNA sequence: TGCAGTGCTAGAGATAGCCATCAGCCCCAGCATTTT. Protein: CSARDSHQPQHF.

This clonotype was counted between two and nine times. It may be a read error: a sequence one base away is much more abundant. The chain links TRBV12-5 to TRBJ2-5; D not resolved. Germline CDR1 and CDR2: LGHNT and FRNRAP. The CDR3 totals 12 residues. CDR3 in DNA: TGTGCTAGTGGGGCCGGATTACCGACCGAGTACTTC. It specifies CASGAGLPTEYF.

This clonotype occurred many times. The chain combines TRBV9 with TRBJ2-7; D possibly corresponds to TRBD1 (5 bases). The CDR3 has 13 residues. Germline CDR1 SGDLS, CDR2 YYNGEE. V lost 5 bases, J lost 3 bases, and 12 bases lay in between. The CDR3 here is CASSHMTDYEQYF. The CDR3 DNA follows: TGTGCCAGCAGTCATATGACAGACTACGAGCAGTACTTC.

This clonotype has a count of ten or more. CDR3 sequence (DNA): TGTGCCAGCATCAGGGGGGGGGACACTGAAGCTTTCTTT. Translation: CASIRGGDTEAFF. The V gene is TRBV25-1, the J gene TRBJ1-1; 7 nucleotides line up with TRBD1. Germline CDR1 MGHDK, CDR2 SYGVNS. CDR3 length: 13 amino acids. J was trimmed by 3 bases and V by 7 bases; bases with no gene match: 5.

Comments on this clonotype: This could be a read error, since a much larger clone is one nucleotide away. V usage is TRBV12-3 or TRBV12-4 and J usage is TRBJ2-5; D call uncertain. Trimming shortened V by 3 bases and J by 1 base, and 6 bases separated the two germline ends. This CDR3 is built from 13 residues. The CDR3 DNA reads TGTGCCAGCAGTTTCCGGTTCCAAGAGACCCAGTACTTC. Translation gives CASSFRFQETQYF.

This clonotype was found a few times. V is TRBV20-1 and J is TRBJ2-6; 7 bases line up with TRBD1. V was clipped by 0 bases and J by 4 bases; unmatched bases: 15. Per the germline V gene, CDR1 is DFQATT and CDR2 is SNEGSKA (reference sequence). CDR3 length equals 19 residues. This CDR3 is CSARDLTGTAPLGANVLTF. The DNA for the CDR3 is TGCAGTGCTAGAGATTTAACCGGGACAGCCCCCTTAGGGGCCAACGTCCTGACTTTC.

J is TRBJ2-5 and V is TRBV7-3, with a weak D call TRBD2 (5 bases). The germline V gene encodes CDR1 SGHTA and CDR2 FQGTGA. V shed 5 bases and J shed 9 bases, with 25 bases lying between them. The CDR3 extends over 16 amino acids. Here the CDR3 DNA reads TGTGCCAGCAGCCCTGACACCGGGGTCCAACTAGGTTCCCAGTACTTC. As protein: CASSPDTGVQLGSQYF.

This clonotype has a count of ten or more. This chain uses TRBV7-9 with TRBJ1-4; D is uncertain. Trimming took off 1 base at V and 0 bases at J, with 12 bases between the two ends. From germline, CDR1 is SEHNR and CDR2 FQNEAQ (reference sequence). This CDR3 has 17 amino acids. CDR3 DNA: TGTGCCAGCAGCTTAGGCGTCAGGCCCGCAACTAATGAAAAACTGTTTTTT. This codes for CASSLGVRPATNEKLFF.

The chain uses TRBV24-1 and TRBJ1-1; possible D gene TRBD1, 5 bases. V lost 4 bases and J 3 bases, leaving 8 bases between the germline ends. The CDR3 has 13 residues. Germline-derived CDR1 and CDR2 are KGHDR and SFDVKD. CDR3 coding DNA: TGTGCCACCAGTGAGAAAGGGGACACTGAAGCTTTCTTT. Amino acids: CATSEKGDTEAFF.

This clonotype has just one count. The chain combines TRBV20-1 with TRBJ1-2, with D possibly matching TRBD1 (5 bases). CDR1 and CDR2 (germline): DFQATT, SNEGSKA (reference sequence). The length of the CDR3 is 15 residues. With 6 bases removed from V and 4 bases from J, the gap between germline ends came to 21 bases. The CDR3 protein is CSARPGLAGGYGYTF. The CDR3 coding sequence is TGCAGTGCCCGGCCGGGACTAGCGGGTGGCTATGGCTACACCTTC.

In regard to this clonotype: A much larger clone differs from this one at a single base, so this may be a read error. The DNA of the CDR3 is TGCGCCAGCAGCAACCCTACCCGGGGGACTAGAGGTTACGAGCAGTACTTC. As protein: CASSNPTRGTRGYEQYF. The chain employs TRBV7-2 and TRBJ2-7; 8 bases match TRBD2. Germline CDR1 reads SGHTA; CDR2 reads FQGNSA. This CDR3 has 17 amino acids.

V usage is TRBV7-8 and J usage is TRBJ2-5, with D unclear. Germline CDR1 reads SGHVS; CDR2 reads FQNEAQ. This CDR3 is 13 amino acids long. V lost 3 bases and J lost 5, with 10 bases in between. CDR3 bases: TGTGCCAGCAGCTTGGTTGGACCCGAGACCCAGTACTTC. Translation: CASSLVGPETQYF.

This clonotype was seen at least ten times. The chain has TRBV10-3 and TRBJ2-7; 8 nucleotides match TRBD1. The ends lost 0 bases at V and 0 bases at J; junction bases unmatched: 7. Germline CDR1 and CDR2: ENHRY and SYGVKD. This CDR3 is built from 17 residues. CDR3 amino acids: CAISESRGTGISYEQYF. CDR3 DNA sequence: TGTGCCATCAGTGAGTCTCGGGGGACAGGAATCTCCTACGAGCAGTACTTC.

This clonotype appeared a single time. The chain is built from TRBV20-1 and TRBJ1-1; D is possibly TRBD1 (5 bases). The V end was cut by 8 bases, the J end by 8 bases, with 15 bases between. The CDR3 loop spans 11 amino acids. CDR1 DFQATT and CDR2 SNEGSKA come from the germline V gene (reference sequence). The CDR3 is CSSIEGTEAFF. CDR3 DNA sequence: TGCAGTAGTATAGAAGGGACGGAAGCTTTCTTT.

This clonotype was seen ten or more times. This chain uses TRBV20-1 with TRBJ1-1, with 9 bases lining up with TRBD1. Germline-derived CDR1 and CDR2 are DFQATT and SNEGSKA (reference sequence). This CDR3 has 15 amino acids. V was clipped by 2 bases and J by 0 bases; unmatched bases: 4. In nucleotides, the CDR3 is TGCAGTGCTAGACCGGACAGGGGCTTGAACACTGAAGCTTTCTTT. Translated, it gives CSARPDRGLNTEAFF.

This clonotype was counted many times. The rearrangement joins TRBV15 to TRBJ2-5; D is unclear. The CDR3 has 14 amino acids. The germline V gene has CDR1 LNHNV and CDR2 YYDKDF (reference sequence). The V end lost 0 bases, the J end lost 3 bases, and 8 bases lay between the germline ends. CDR3 sequence reads: CATSRDLAEETQYF. The CDR3 DNA reads TGTGCCACCAGCAGAGATTTGGCCGAAGAGACCCAGTACTTC.

This clonotype appeared a single time. The chain employs TRBV24-1 and TRBJ1-2; 7 positions agree with TRBD1. Germline values: CDR1 KGHDR, CDR2 SFDVKD. The CDR3 sequence is 14 residues long. Trimming cost V 5 bases and J 4 bases; bases outside gene matches: 6. For the CDR3, the DNA is TGTGCCACCAGTGCCCGGGACAGTTTCTATGGCTACACCTTC. Protein sequence: CATSARDSFYGYTF.

V is TRBV2 and J is TRBJ1-2; D is uncertain. The germline CDR1 and CDR2 sequences are SNHLY and FYNNEI. Trimming left V 1 base short and J 9 bases short, with 12 bases between. The CDR3 spans 13 residues. The chain's CDR3 is CASSEGASMSYTF. In nucleotides, the CDR3 is TGTGCCAGCAGTGAAGGGGCTAGCATGAGCTACACCTTC.

In its sample, this clonotype was seen once. The V call is TRBV29-1, the J call TRBJ2-5, with unresolved D. The CDR3 loop spans 12 amino acids. V was cut by 2 bases and J by 9 bases, with 13 bases left in between. Germline loops: CDR1 SQVTM, CDR2 ANQGSEA. The CDR3 DNA reads TGCAGCGTTGAAATAGGCAATCAGCCCCAGTACTTC. Its protein product is CSVEIGNQPQYF.

This clonotype was picked up many times. The chain employs TRBV7-2 and TRBJ2-5, with a possible D match to TRBD2 (6 bases). Per the germline V gene, CDR1 is SGHTA and CDR2 is FQGNSA. Trimming left V 5 bases short and J 5 bases short, with 18 bases between. The length of the CDR3 is 15 residues. CDR3 sequence (DNA): TGTGCCAGCAGCCTCTTAGGTAGCGGAACGGAGACCCAGTACTTC. Translation gives CASSLLGSGTETQYF.